The present T cell receptor (beta chain) was sequenced within a study of T cell responses to AZD1222 COVID-19 vaccine (dated by TCRdb to the early 2020s). Study-level background: TCR sequencing covered more than 230 trial participants: 200 to 220 given two doses of AZD1222 and approximately 26 given two doses of MenACWY control vaccine. Trial participants were enrolled by age into 18-55, 56-69 and 70-plus year subgroups, with 148, 28 and 57 TCR-sequenced participants respectively.

Taken with the paper, the label for time point translates to: about 28 days (+/-7) after the second vaccine dose. AZD1222 recipients with second doses at about 4 weeks or about 12 weeks were pooled, because spike-specific TCR depth and breadth did not differ between schedules. Vaccinee samples were obtained from the UK trials COV001 and COV002, which included a single-blind randomized controlled phase 2/3 trial of AZD1222 (ChAdOx1 nCoV-19) in healthy adults. For TCRbeta chain sequencing, PBMC samples from trial participants were taken at day 0 and at day 28 after the second dose. A remark on this clone: Its antigen has not been determined. No per-base quality is available; no much larger clone lies one base away.

The CDR3 regions of human TCRbeta chains were analyzed by immunosequencing. In the paper's pipeline: TCRs in the repertoires were compared against a reference library of SARS-CoV-2-specific TCRs that had been generated with the MIRA antigen-specificity platform. Breadth was defined as the fraction of unique TCRs that were SARS-CoV-2-associated, and depth was defined as the fraction of total T cells that were SARS-CoV-2-associated. Using the MIRA data, every spike-specific TCR was mapped to the spike region that the TCR reacted to and assigned to either a CD4 or a CD8 class. Log10-transformed breadth and depth values were compared by one-way ANOVA with Sidak's multiple comparisons tests. In its TCRdb copy, this immuneACCESS table keeps in-frame sequences only and misses some clones. Where compared with another copy, unresolved V genes explain less than half of these, and the others have no known cause. The V and J calls and clone size come from that table; D and trimming were worked out from the DNA. For this sample there are 90,000 to 150,000 clones; approximately 86% appear just once. Clones ranked in the top ten supply approximately 15% of the sample.

V is pruned by 5 bases and J by 6 bases, leaving 18 bases of the junction without a gene match. There are 18 amino acids in the CDR3, from cysteine to phenylalanine inclusive. Of all the DNA, just the CDR3 is kept, 54 bases in frame from base 1. CDR1 and CDR2 were assigned from the germline V gene as SGHAT and FQNNGV. Summary of the overall study and its limitations: No day 14 peak-response samples were available, so repertoires were characterized only after the peak T cell response. Reportedly, almost half of the unique spike-specific TCRs recognized epitopes lying outside the regions that are mutated in the B.1.351 and B.1.1.7 variants. Spike-specific TCR breadth and depth rose significantly after two AZD1222 doses compared with day 0 and with MenACWY recipients. The 56-69-year group was small, and its depth increase did not reach significance, likely because of low power. The whole spike protein was spanned by vaccine-associated CD4 TCRs, and dominant responses were seen in regions 160-218 and 743-854. Conclusions about previously exposed vaccinees were limited because only a handful of AZD1222 recipients were SARS-CoV-2 seropositive at baseline. Most participants were white British and females outnumbered males, and the authors suggested that clonal diversity may have been underestimated.

The material was peripheral blood, obtained 28 days after the second AZD1222 dose. The sequence derives from an adult who received the AZD1222 COVID-19 vaccine. Recombination linked TRBV11-2 to TRBJ2-1; 8 junctional bases match TRBD1. In nucleotide form, the sequence is TGTGCCAGCAGCCGTAGTTTCCACCTTCAGGGGGCCGGCAATGAGCAGTTCTTC. Translated, this is CASSRSFHLQGAGNEQFF.